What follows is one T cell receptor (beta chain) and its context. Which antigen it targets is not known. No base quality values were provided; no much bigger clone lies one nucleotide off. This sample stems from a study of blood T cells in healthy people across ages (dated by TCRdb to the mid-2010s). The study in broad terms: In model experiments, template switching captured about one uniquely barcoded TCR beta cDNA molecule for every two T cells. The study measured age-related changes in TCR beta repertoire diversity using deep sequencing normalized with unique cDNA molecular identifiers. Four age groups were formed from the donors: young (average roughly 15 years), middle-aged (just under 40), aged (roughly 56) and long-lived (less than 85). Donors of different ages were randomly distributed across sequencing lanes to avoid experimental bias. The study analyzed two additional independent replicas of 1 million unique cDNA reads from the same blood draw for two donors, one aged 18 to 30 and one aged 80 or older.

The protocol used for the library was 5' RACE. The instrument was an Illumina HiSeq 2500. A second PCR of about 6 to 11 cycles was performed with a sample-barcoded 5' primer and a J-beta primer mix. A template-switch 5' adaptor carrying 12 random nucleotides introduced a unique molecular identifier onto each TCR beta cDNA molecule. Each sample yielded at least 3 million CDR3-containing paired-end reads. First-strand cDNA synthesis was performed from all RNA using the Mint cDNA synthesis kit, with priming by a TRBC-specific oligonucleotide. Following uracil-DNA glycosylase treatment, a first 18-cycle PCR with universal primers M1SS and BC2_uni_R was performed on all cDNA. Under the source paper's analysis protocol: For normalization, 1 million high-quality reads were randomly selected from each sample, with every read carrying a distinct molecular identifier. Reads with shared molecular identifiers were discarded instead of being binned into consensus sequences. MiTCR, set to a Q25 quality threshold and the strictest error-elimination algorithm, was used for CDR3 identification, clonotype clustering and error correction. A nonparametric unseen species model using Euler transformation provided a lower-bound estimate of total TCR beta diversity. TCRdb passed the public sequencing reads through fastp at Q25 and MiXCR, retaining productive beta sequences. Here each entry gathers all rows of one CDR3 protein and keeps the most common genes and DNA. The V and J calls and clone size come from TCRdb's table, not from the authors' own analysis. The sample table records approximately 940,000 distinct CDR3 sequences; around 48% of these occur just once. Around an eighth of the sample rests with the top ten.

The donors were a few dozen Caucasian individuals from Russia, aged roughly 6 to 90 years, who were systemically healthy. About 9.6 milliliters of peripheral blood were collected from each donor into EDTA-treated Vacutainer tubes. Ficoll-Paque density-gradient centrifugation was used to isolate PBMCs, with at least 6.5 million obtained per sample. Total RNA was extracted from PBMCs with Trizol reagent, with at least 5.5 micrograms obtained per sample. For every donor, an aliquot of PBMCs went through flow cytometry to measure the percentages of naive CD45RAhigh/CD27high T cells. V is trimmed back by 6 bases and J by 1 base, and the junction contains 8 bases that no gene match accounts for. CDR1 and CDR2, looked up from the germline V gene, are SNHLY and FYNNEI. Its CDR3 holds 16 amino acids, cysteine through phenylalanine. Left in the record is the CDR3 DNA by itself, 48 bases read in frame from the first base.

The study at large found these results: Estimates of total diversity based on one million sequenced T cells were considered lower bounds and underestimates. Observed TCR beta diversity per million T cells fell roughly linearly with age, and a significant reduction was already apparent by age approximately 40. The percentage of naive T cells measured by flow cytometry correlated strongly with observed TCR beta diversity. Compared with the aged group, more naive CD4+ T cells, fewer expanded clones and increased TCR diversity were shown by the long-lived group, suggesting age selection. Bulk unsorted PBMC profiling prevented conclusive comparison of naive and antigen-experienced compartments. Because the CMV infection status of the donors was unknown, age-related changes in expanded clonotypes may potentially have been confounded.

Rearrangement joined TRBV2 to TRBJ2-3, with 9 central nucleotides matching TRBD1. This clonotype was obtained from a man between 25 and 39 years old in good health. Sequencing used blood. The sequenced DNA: TGTGCCAGCAGGGCCACAGGGGGCTTAGGCACAGATACGCAGTATTTT. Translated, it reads CASRATGGLGTDTQYF.